This T cell receptor (beta chain) was documented in a study of cytomegalovirus exposure and HLA in healthy donors. Primers: 60 Vbeta forward and 13 Jbeta reverse. TCRdb's copy holds only in-frame clones and misses some; the assay was immunoSEQ multiplex PCR. Counted here are 150,000 or so clones, roughly 80% occurring once; the ten biggest clones make up over 6%. The ends were cut back, 6 bases at V and 0 bases at J, with 7 bases in the middle. The CDR3 loop spans 12 amino acids. Germline V gene sequence: CDR1 SGHDT, CDR2 YYEEEE. The chain uses TRBV5-6 and TRBJ2-7; D remains unclear. This receptor was obtained from a man aged 25 to 40 in good health and CMV-seropositive. The source material was PBMCs. The CDR3 sequence is CASTASSYEQYF. The CDR3 DNA reads as TGTGCCAGCACCGCCAGCTCCTACGAGCAGTACTTC. The full variable domain, in which reference TRBV5-6 and TRBJ2-7 provide the parts outside the CDR3, is DAGVTQSPTHLIKTRGQQVTLRCSPKSGHDTVSWYQQALGQGPQFIFQYYEEEERQRGNFPDRFSGHQFPNYSSELNVNALLLGDSALYLCASTASSYEQYFGPGTRLTVT.